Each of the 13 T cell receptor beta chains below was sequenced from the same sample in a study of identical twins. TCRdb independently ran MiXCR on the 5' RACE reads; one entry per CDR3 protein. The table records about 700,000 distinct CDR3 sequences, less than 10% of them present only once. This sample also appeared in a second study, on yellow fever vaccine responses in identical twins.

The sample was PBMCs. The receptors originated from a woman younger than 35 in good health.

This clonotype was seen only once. The CDR3 nucleotides are TGTGCCAGCACCCGGGACAGGGAGAGGACTGGGGCCAACGTCCTGACTTTC. Residues: CASTRDRERTGANVLTF. The chain links TRBV7-8 to TRBJ2-6, with 9 bases fitting TRBD1. Trimming took 7 bases from V and 2 from J; bases not matched to a gene: 9. The germline V gene encodes CDR1 SGHVS and CDR2 FQNEAQ. This CDR3 spans 17 amino acids.

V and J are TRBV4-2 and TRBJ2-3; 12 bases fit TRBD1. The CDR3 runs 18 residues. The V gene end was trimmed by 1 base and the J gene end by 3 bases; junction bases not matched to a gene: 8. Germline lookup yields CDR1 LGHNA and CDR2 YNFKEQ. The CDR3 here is CASSQVGTGGMSTDTQYF. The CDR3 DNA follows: TGTGCCAGCAGCCAAGTTGGGACAGGGGGCATGAGTACAGATACGCAGTATTTT.

CDR3 residues: CATSRDGTANYEQYF. The CDR3 nucleotides read TGTGCCACCAGCAGAGACGGGACAGCGAACTACGAGCAGTACTTC. The genes are TRBV15 and TRBJ2-7; TRBD1 agrees at 7 bases. Unmatched junction bases numbered 5, after V lost 0 bases and J lost 3 bases. CDR3 length equals 15 residues. Germline CDR1 and CDR2: LNHNV and YYDKDF (reference sequence).

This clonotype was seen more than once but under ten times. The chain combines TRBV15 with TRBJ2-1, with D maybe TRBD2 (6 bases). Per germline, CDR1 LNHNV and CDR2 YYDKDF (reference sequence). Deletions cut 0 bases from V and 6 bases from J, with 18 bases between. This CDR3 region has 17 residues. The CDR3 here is CATSRDPTSSRGNEQFF. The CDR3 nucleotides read TGTGCCACCAGCAGAGACCCAACTAGCTCGAGAGGCAATGAGCAGTTCTTC.

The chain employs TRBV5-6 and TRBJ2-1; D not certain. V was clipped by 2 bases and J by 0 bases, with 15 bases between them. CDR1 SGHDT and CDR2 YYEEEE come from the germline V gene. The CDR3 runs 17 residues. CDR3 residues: CASSFRQTPSSYNEQFF. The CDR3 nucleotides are TGTGCCAGCAGCTTTCGTCAGACCCCAAGCTCCTACAATGAGCAGTTCTTC. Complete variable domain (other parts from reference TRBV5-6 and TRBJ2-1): DAGVTQSPTHLIKTRGQQVTLRCSPKSGHDTVSWYQQALGQGPQFIFQYYEEEERQRGNFPDRFSGHQFPNYSSELNVNALLLGDSALYLCASSFRQTPSSYNEQFFGPGTRLTVL.

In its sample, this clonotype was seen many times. CDR3 loop: CSVHLVPGGSETQYF. The DNA of the CDR3 is TGCAGCGTTCACTTGGTTCCGGGGGGATCAGAGACCCAGTACTTC. V gene TRBV29-1 combines with J gene TRBJ2-5; 7 bases align to TRBD2. CDR1 is SQVTM and CDR2 is ANQGSEA in the germline V gene. This CDR3 is 15 amino acids long. The V and J ends lost 5 bases and 4 bases, in that order; junction bases with no gene match: 13.

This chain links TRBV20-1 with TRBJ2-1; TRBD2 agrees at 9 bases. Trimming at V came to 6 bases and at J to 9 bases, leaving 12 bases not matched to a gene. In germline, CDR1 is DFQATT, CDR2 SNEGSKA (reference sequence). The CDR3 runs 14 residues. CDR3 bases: TGCAGTGCAAGGGGGCTAGCGGGATCTCTTGAGCAGTTCTTC. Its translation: CSARGLAGSLEQFF.

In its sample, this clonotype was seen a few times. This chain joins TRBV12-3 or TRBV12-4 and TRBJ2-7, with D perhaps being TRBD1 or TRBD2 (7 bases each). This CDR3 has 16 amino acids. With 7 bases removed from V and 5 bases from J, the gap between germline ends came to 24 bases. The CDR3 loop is CASTSRGGAGKDEQYF. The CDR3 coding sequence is TGTGCCAGCACCTCCAGGGGGGGTGCAGGGAAGGACGAGCAGTACTTC.

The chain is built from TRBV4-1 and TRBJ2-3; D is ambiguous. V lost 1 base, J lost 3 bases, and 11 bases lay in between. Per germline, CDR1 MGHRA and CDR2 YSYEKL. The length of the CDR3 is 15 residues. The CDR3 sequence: CASSQGPGWTDTQYF. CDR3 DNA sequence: TGCGCCAGCAGCCAAGGACCCGGGTGGACAGATACGCAGTATTTT.

CDR3 amino acids: CASSWGLNEQYF. The CDR3 DNA is TGTGCCAGCAGCTGGGGACTGAATGAGCAGTACTTC. The V and J genes are TRBV6-2 or TRBV6-3 and TRBJ2-7; a weak D match, TRBD2 (6 bases). The CDR3 runs to 12 residues. The V end was cut by 6 bases, the J end by 7 bases, with 13 bases between. Germline CDR1 MNHEY, CDR2 SVGEGT.

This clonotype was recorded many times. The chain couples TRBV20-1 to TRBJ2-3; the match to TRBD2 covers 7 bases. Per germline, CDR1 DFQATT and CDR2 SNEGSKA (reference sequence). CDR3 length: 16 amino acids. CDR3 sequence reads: CSAIRSSGISTDTQYF. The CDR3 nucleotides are TGCAGCGCAATTCGATCTAGCGGAATTAGCACAGATACGCAGTATTTT.

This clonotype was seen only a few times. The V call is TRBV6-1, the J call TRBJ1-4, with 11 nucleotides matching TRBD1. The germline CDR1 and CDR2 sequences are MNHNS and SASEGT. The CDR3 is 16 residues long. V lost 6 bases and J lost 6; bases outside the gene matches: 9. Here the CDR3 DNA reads TGTGCCAGCAGCTCCGGACAGGGGGCGTTTTATGAAAAACTGTTTTTT. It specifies CASSSGQGAFYEKLFF.

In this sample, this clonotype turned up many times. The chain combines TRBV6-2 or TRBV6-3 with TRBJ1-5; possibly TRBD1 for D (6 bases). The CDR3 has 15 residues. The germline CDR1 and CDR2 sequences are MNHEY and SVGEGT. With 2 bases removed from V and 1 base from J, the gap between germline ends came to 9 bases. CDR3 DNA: TGTGCCAGCAGTTACACCGGGACAAGCAATCAGCCCCAGCATTTT. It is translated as CASSYTGTSNQPQHF.